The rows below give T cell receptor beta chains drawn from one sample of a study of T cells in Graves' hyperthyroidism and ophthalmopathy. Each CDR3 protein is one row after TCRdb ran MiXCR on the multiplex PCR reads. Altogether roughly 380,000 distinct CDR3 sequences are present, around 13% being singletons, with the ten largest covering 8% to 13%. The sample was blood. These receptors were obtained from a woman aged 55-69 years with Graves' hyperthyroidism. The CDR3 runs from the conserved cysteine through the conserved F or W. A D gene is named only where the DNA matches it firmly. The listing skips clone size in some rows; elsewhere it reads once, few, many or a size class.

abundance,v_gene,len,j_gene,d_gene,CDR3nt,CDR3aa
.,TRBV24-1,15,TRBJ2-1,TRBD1,TGTGCCACCAGCGAGACAGGGGGGTCCTACAATGAGCAGTTCTTC,CATSETGGSYNEQFF
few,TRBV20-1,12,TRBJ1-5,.,TGCAGTGCTAGAGACCTGCAGGGGCACCAGCATTTT,CSARDLQGHQHF
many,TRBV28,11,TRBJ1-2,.,TGTGCCAGCAGTTTTCTTAGGGGCTACACCTTC,CASSFLRGYTF
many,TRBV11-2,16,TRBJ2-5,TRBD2,TGTGCCAGCAGCGGGGGACTAGCGGGGTCCGAAGAGACCCAGTACTTC,CASSGGLAGSEETQYF
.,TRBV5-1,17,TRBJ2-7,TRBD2,TGCGCCAGCAGCTCACTACCGGGACTAGCGCAGCAGGTCGAGCAGTACTTC,CASSSLPGLAQQVEQYF
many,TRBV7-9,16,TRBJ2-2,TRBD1,TGTGCCAGCAGCCCTACGACAGGGGAAGACACCGGGGAGCTGTTTTTT,CASSPTTGEDTGELFF
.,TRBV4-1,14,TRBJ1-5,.,TGCGCCAGCAGCCAAGACGAGGGGTTGCAGCCCCAGCATTTT,CASSQDEGLQPQHF
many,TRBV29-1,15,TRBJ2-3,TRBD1,TGCAGCGTGAAAACCGGGACAGGAAGCACAGATACGCAGTATTTT,CSVKTGTGSTDTQYF
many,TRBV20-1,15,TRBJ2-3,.,TGCAGTGCTAGAAGAACGGGGGATATCACAGATACGCAGTATTTT,CSARRTGDITDTQYF
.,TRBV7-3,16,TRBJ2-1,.,TGTGCCAGCGGCTTAAGGCCTAGCGTGGACTGCAATGAGCAGTTCTTC,CASGLRPSVDCNEQFF
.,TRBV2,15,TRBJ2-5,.,TGTGCCAGCAGTGAAGCTGTGGGATACCAAGAGACCCAGTACTTC,CASSEAVGYQETQYF
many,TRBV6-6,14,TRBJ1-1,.,TGTGCCAGCAGTTACTCCGGGGTGAACACTGAAGCTTTCTTT,CASSYSGVNTEAFF
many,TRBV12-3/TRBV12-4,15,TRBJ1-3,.,TGTGCCAGCAGTTTAAGGGGGGCTGCTGGAAACACCATATATTTT,CASSLRGAAGNTIYF
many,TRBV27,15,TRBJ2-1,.,TGTGCCAGCAGTTTCACCGGGGGACCATACAATGAGCAGTTCTTC,CASSFTGGPYNEQFF
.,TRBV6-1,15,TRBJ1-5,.,TGTGCCAGCGGTGAAGCAGTGGGGGCCAATCAGCCCCAGCATTTT,CASGEAVGANQPQHF
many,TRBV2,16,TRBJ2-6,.,TGTGCCAGCAGTGACCCGAACAGAGCCGGGGCCAACGTCCTGACTTTC,CASSDPNRAGANVLTF
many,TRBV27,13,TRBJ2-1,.,TGTGCCAGCAGTTTACCCGCTGGGGGTGAGCAGTTCTTC,CASSLPAGGEQFF
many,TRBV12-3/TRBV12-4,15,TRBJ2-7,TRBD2,TGTGCCAGCAGTTCCACCGGGACTAGCGGCTACGAGCAGTACTTC,CASSSTGTSGYEQYF
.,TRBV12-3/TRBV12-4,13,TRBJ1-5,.,TGTGCCAGCACTGAACAGGGTACCCAGCCCCAGCATTTT,CASTEQGTQPQHF
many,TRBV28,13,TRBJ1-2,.,TGTGCCAGCAGTCCACAACAGGGATATGGCTACACCTTC,CASSPQQGYGYTF
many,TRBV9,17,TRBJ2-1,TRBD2,TGTGCCAGCAGCGGGAAAGGGCTTTTCGGGAGGGTGGATGAGCAGTTCTTC,CASSGKGLFGRVDEQFF
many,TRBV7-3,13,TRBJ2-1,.,TGTGCCAGCAGCTCGGAGCCCTACAATGAGCAGTTCTTC,CASSSEPYNEQFF
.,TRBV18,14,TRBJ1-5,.,TGTGCCAGCTCACCGCGGCAGAGCTACCAGCCCCAGCATTTT,CASSPRQSYQPQHF
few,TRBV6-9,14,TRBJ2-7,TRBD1,TGTGCCAGCAGTTACTATGCAGGGGGCTACGAGCAGTACTTC,CASSYYAGGYEQYF
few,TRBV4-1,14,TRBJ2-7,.,TGCGCCAGCAGCCCCAGAGTTTACATGGTCGAGCAGTACTTC,CASSPRVYMVEQYF
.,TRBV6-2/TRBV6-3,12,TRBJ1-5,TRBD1,TGTGCCTCAGGGGGAAGCAATCAGCCCCAGCATTTT,CASGGSNQPQHF
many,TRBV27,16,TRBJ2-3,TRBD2,TGTGCCAGCAGTCTGACTAGCGGACCGGGGGCAGATACGCAGTATTTT,CASSLTSGPGADTQYF
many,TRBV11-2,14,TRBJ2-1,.,TGTGCCAGCAGCTTACGGGGTAGGCACAATGAGCAGTTCTTC,CASSLRGRHNEQFF
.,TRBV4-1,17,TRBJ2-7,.,TGCGCCAGCAGCCAAGATGAGTCGATCCAGTTCTCCTACGAGCAGTACTTC,CASSQDESIQFSYEQYF
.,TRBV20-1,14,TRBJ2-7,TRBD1,TGCAGTGCTCGGACAGGGGGATTTTTCTACGAGCAGTACTTC,CSARTGGFFYEQYF
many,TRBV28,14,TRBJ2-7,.,TGTGCCAGCAGTTACTATAGGAGAACCTACGAGCAGTACTTC,CASSYYRRTYEQYF
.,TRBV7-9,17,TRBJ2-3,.,TGTGCCAGCAGCCCCCGTTTAGTTCCAGCGGGTTTGAGTACGCAGTATTTT,CASSPRLVPAGLSTQYF
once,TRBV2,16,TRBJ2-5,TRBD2,TGTGCCAGCAGTGACGGACTAGCGGGAGGTACAGAGACCCAGTACTTC,CASSDGLAGGTETQYF
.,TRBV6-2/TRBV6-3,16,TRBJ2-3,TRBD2,TGTGCCAGCAGTTCGTGGGCTAGCGGGGGCACAGATACGCAGTATTTT,CASSSWASGGTDTQYF
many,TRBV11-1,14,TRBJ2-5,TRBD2,TGTGCCAGCAGCTTAGACGTCGGGAGGGAGACCCAGTACTTC,CASSLDVGRETQYF
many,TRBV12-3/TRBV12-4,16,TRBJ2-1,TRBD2,TGTGCCAGCAGTCCCCGCGGACTAGCGGGAGACAATGAGCAGTTCTTC,CASSPRGLAGDNEQFF
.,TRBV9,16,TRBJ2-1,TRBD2,TGTGCCAGCAGCGTACCAGCGGGAGGGTCCTACAATGAGCAGTTCTTC,CASSVPAGGSYNEQFF
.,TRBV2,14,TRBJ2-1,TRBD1,TGTGCCAGCAGTGAATGGACAGGGGCCTACGAGCAGTTCTTC,CASSEWTGAYEQFF
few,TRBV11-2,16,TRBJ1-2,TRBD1,TGTGCCAGCAGCCCCGGACAGGTTACGACTAACTATGGCTACACCTTC,CASSPGQVTTNYGYTF
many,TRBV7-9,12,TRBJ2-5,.,TGTGCCAGCAGCTCGGTTAGAGAGACCCAGTACTTC,CASSSVRETQYF
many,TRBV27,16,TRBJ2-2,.,TGTGCCAGCAGTTTAATTGGGACTCTAAACACCGGGGAGCTGTTTTTT,CASSLIGTLNTGELFF
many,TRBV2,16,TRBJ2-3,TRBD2,TGTGCCAGCAGGGCGGGACTAGCGGGAGACACAGATACGCAGTATTTT,CASRAGLAGDTDTQYF
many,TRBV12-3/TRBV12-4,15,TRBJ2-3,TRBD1,TGTGCCAGCACCTATGGACAGGGGGCAACAGATACGCAGTATTTT,CASTYGQGATDTQYF
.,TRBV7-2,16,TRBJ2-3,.,TGTGCCAGCAGCCGGGGGCTTAGGGGGGGCACAGATACGCAGTATTTT,CASSRGLRGGTDTQYF
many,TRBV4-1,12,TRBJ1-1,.,TGCGCCAGCAGCCAACAGGGGCCTGAAGCTTTCTTT,CASSQQGPEAFF